These 20 T cell receptor beta chains originate from one sample sequenced in a study of neurological immune-mediated disorders. Time point: longitudinal time-point 3. TCRdb analysed the 5' RACE reads with MiXCR anew, one entry per CDR3 protein. In the table there are 84,000 or so distinct CDR3 sequences, about 4.5% of which are singletons. The sample comprised PBMCs. The receptor set was obtained from a woman aged 60-75 years with multiple sclerosis.

This clonotype has ten or more counts. CDR3 nucleotide sequence: TGCGCCAGCAGCTTTCGGGCGGGGGGTGACTACGAGCAGTACTTC. It codes for CASSFRAGGDYEQYF. This chain joins TRBV5-1 and TRBJ2-7; 8 nucleotides line up with TRBD2. CDR1 SGHRS and CDR2 YFSETQ come from the germline V gene. The CDR3 has 15 amino acids. With V trimmed by 2 bases and J by 3 bases, 7 bases remained unmatched.

This clonotype has a count of ten or more. The chain employs TRBV7-9 and TRBJ2-3, with D maybe TRBD2 (6 bases). The CDR3 has 14 amino acids. V dropped 1 base and J dropped 5 bases, with 10 bases sitting between them. CDR1 is SEHNR and CDR2 is FQNEAQ in the germline V gene (reference sequence). CDR3 sequence reads: CASSLGLVGDTQYF. CDR3 in DNA: TGTGCCAGCAGCTTAGGACTAGTGGGAGATACGCAGTATTTT.

Only a few counts were recorded for this clonotype. The chain joins TRBV18 to TRBJ2-7, with 7 nucleotides matching TRBD2. From germline, CDR1 is KGHSH and CDR2 LQKENI. The J segment lost 5 bases and the V segment lost 6 bases, leaving 1 base of the junction unmatched. The CDR3 contains 11 residues. Here the CDR3 reads CASSGGDEQYF. The DNA of the CDR3 is TGTGCCAGCTCTGGGGGGGACGAGCAGTACTTC. Looking up the rest from reference TRBV18 and TRBJ2-7 gives the full variable domain: NAGVMQNPRHLVRRRGQEARLRCSPMKGHSHVYWYRQLPEEGLKFMVYLQKENIIDESGMPKERFSAEFPKEGPSILRIQQVVRGDSAAYFCASSGGDEQYFGPGTRLTVT.

This clonotype was picked up many times. V is TRBV5-1 and J is TRBJ2-5; tentative D call: TRBD1 (6 bases). Trimming cost V 0 bases and J 4 bases, with 10 bases left between them. Germline assignment: CDR1 SGHRS and CDR2 YFSETQ. This CDR3 has 14 residues. The CDR3 nucleotides are TGCGCCAGCAGCTTGGACAGGGCTGGAGAGACCCAGTACTTC. Its translation is CASSLDRAGETQYF.

At least ten counts were recorded for this clonotype. The chain links TRBV4-1 to TRBJ1-2, with D unresolved. The CDR3 sequence is 14 residues long. The V gene lost 2 bases and the J gene lost 11 bases, with 18 bases spanning the gap. Per the germline V gene, CDR1 is MGHRA and CDR2 is YSYEKL. The CDR3 spells CASSQTGSQRVYTF. The CDR3 DNA sequence: TGCGCCAGCAGCCAAACCGGGTCCCAAAGGGTTTACACCTTC.

On this clonotype: With a much larger clone just one base away, this may be a read error. The chain couples TRBV5-6 to TRBJ2-7; 10 bases map to TRBD1. The CDR3 sequence is 15 residues long. V shed 6 bases and J 3 bases; nucleotides not matched to a gene: 9. Per the germline V gene, CDR1 is SGHDT and CDR2 is YYEEEE. The CDR3 spells CASNFTGTGDYEQYF. The CDR3 nucleotides are TGTGCCAGCAACTTTACCGGGACAGGGGACTACGAGCAGTACTTC.

This clonotype was seen at least ten times. The chain joins TRBV4-2 to TRBJ2-1; a weak D match, TRBD1 (5 bases). Trimming stripped 0 bases from V and 7 bases from J, with 22 bases between. The CDR3 totals 18 residues. Germline V lookup: CDR1 LGHNA, CDR2 YNFKEQ. The CDR3 reads CASSQDFIPLSYRNEQFF. Written as DNA, the CDR3 is TGTGCCAGCAGCCAAGATTTTATCCCACTATCCTACAGGAATGAGCAGTTCTTC.

This clonotype was picked up many times. The chain carries TRBV3-1 and TRBJ1-2; D call uncertain. The V gene lost 2 bases and the J gene lost 0 bases, with 7 bases spanning the gap. The CDR3 has 14 residues. CDR1 and CDR2 from the germline V gene are LGHDT and YNNKEL (reference sequence). In DNA, the CDR3 is TGTGCCAGCAGCCAATTACACCCTAACTATGGCTACACCTTC. The encoded protein is CASSQLHPNYGYTF.

Many counts were recorded for this clonotype. The J gene is TRBJ2-5, the V gene TRBV12-3 or TRBV12-4; tentatively, D is TRBD1 or TRBD2 (5 bases each). The V gene lost 2 bases and the J gene lost 2 bases, with 9 bases spanning the gap. The CDR3 is 14 residues long. CDR3 nucleotide sequence: TGTGCCAGCAGTTTACGGGGCAGTCAAGAGACCCAGTACTTC. It encodes CASSLRGSQETQYF.

This clonotype was seen at least ten times. The J gene is TRBJ1-4, the V gene TRBV12-3 or TRBV12-4; D not resolved. Trimming stripped 5 bases from V and 4 bases from J, with 8 bases between. There are 13 residues in the CDR3. The DNA for the CDR3 is TGTGCCAGCAGTCTTAAGGTTAATGAAAAACTGTTTTTT. Translation: CASSLKVNEKLFF.

V is TRBV15 and J is TRBJ2-2; D ambiguous. V dropped 0 bases and J dropped 4 bases, with 9 bases sitting between them. This CDR3 region has 15 residues. Germline values: CDR1 LNHNV, CDR2 YYDKDF (reference sequence). The CDR3 DNA follows: TGTGCCACCAGCAGAGATCCGACCCCCACCGGGGAGCTGTTTTTT. This translates into CATSRDPTPTGELFF.

This clonotype occurred many times. The chain employs TRBV30 and TRBJ1-4; D is unclear. Trimming took off 2 bases at V and 4 bases at J, with 8 bases between the two ends. This CDR3 region has 13 residues. CDR1 and CDR2 (germline): GTSNPN, SVGIG (reference sequence). CDR3 sequence: CAWSPGLNEKLFF. CDR3 sequence (DNA): TGTGCCTGGAGTCCAGGACTTAATGAAAAACTGTTTTTT. Filled out from reference TRBV30 and TRBJ1-4, the complete variable domain reads SQTIHQWPATLVQPVGSPLSLECTVEGTSNPNLYWYRQAAGRGLQLLFYSVGIGQISSEVPQNLSASRPQDRQFILSSKKLLLSDSGFYLCAWSPGLNEKLFFGSGTQLSVL.

This clonotype was found many times. This chain connects TRBV12-3 or TRBV12-4 to TRBJ1-5; D is unresolved. The CDR3 consists of 13 residues. Trimming left V 9 bases short and J 0 bases short, with 9 bases between. The CDR3 DNA sequence: TGTGCCAGTCGCCGGTATAGCAATCAGCCCCAGCATTTT. Residues: CASRRYSNQPQHF.

This clonotype appeared many times. The chain is built from TRBV20-1 and TRBJ2-2; TRBD2 might be the D (6 bases). Germline CDR1 DFQATT, CDR2 SNEGSKA (reference sequence). The CDR3 contains 13 residues. V was cut by 7 bases and J by 4 bases, with 13 bases left in between. CDR3 coding DNA: TGCAGTGTTGCGCGCGGGGCCACCGGGGAGCTGTTTTTT. It specifies CSVARGATGELFF.

This clonotype was observed a handful of times. The chain recombines TRBV18 with TRBJ1-1; possible D gene TRBD1, 5 bases. CDR3 length equals 13 residues. CDR1 is KGHSH, CDR2 LQKENI, per germline. V was clipped by 2 bases and J by 1 base, with 5 bases between them. The CDR3 sequence: CASSPGGNTEAFF. The CDR3 nucleotides read TGTGCCAGCTCACCAGGGGGGAACACTGAAGCTTTCTTT. Supplemented by reference TRBV18 and TRBJ1-1, the full variable domain reads NAGVMQNPRHLVRRRGQEARLRCSPMKGHSHVYWYRQLPEEGLKFMVYLQKENIIDESGMPKERFSAEFPKEGPSILRIQQVVRGDSAAYFCASSPGGNTEAFFGQGTRLTVV.

This clonotype came up a few times. The CDR3: CASSEPSALGETQYF. CDR3 bases: TGTGCCAGCAGTGAACCCTCAGCCTTAGGAGAGACCCAGTACTTC. J is TRBJ2-5 and V is TRBV25-1; no clear D. Germline CDR1 and CDR2: MGHDK and SYGVNS. CDR3 length equals 15 residues. Trimming pared 2 bases from V and 4 bases from J, leaving 14 bases between. The full variable domain, in which reference TRBV25-1 and TRBJ2-5 provide the parts outside the CDR3, is EADIYQTPRYLVIGTGKKITLECSQTMGHDKMYWYQQDPGMELHLIHYSYGVNSTEKGDLSSESTVSRIRTEHFPLTLESARPSHTSQYLCASSEPSALGETQYFGPGTRLLVL.

In this sample, this clonotype turned up many times. V and J are TRBV7-9 and TRBJ1-1; D gene ambiguous. Deletions cut 3 bases from V and 2 bases from J, with 4 bases between. The CDR3 consists of 12 residues. CDR1 and CDR2 (germline): SEHNR, FQNEAQ (reference sequence). CDR3 loop: CASSFRNTEAFF. The CDR3 DNA reads as TGTGCCAGCAGCTTCAGAAACACTGAAGCTTTCTTT.

This clonotype was picked up many times. The chain carries TRBV27 and TRBJ1-4, with a weak D call TRBD1 (5 bases). The germline V gene encodes CDR1 MNHEY and CDR2 SMNVEV (reference sequence). The CDR3 covers 15 residues. Trimming took off 6 bases at V and 2 bases at J, with 13 bases between the two ends. The CDR3 DNA reads as TGTGCCAGCAGACCCGAAGGGGCGACTAATGAAAAACTGTTTTTT. Encoded protein: CASRPEGATNEKLFF.

This clonotype was observed at least ten times. The rearrangement links TRBV24-1 to TRBJ2-6, with D perhaps TRBD2 (5 bases). The CDR3 consists of 15 residues. CDR1 and CDR2 from the germline V gene are KGHDR and SFDVKD. Between the trimmed V and J ends, which lost 9 bases and 0 bases, there was a span of 11 bases. CDR3 DNA: TGTGCCACCTCGCCGGGGAACTCTGGGGCCAACGTCCTGACTTTC. The encoded protein is CATSPGNSGANVLTF.

This clonotype was seen ten or more times. This rearrangement joins TRBV3-1 to TRBJ1-1; maybe TRBD1 (6 bases). The CDR3 runs to 15 residues. The germline V and J ends were trimmed by 7 bases and 1 base, with 16 bases remaining between them. Germline loops: CDR1 LGHDT, CDR2 YNNKEL (reference sequence). CDR3 bases: TGTGCCAGCAAGCTAACCGGGACAAAGAACACTGAAGCTTTCTTT. Protein product: CASKLTGTKNTEAFF.